The TCR beta chain under discussion was sequenced for a study of long-term antiretroviral therapy in people with HIV. The libraries were made with immunoSEQ v3.0 at survey level. Assay: immunoSEQ multiplex PCR; the TCRdb copy retains only in-frame clones and omits some. This sample carries 20,000 to 30,000 clones, over 75% of them seen once, and the ten largest clones take 8% to 9%. CDR3 size: 14 residues. Germline values: CDR1 GTSNPN, CDR2 SVGIG (reference sequence). Trimming shortened V by 3 bases and J by 7 bases, and 13 bases separated the two germline ends. The genes are TRBV30 and TRBJ1-6, with D tentatively TRBD1 (6 bases). This clonotype was sampled from a man aged 40-50 years with HIV. Sequencing was performed on unsorted PBMCs, taken 4.8 years after starting antiretroviral therapy. The CDR3 nucleotides are TGTGCCTGGAGCCGTGGGGGCGGGAATTCACCCCTCCACTTT. This codes for CAWSRGGGNSPLHF.